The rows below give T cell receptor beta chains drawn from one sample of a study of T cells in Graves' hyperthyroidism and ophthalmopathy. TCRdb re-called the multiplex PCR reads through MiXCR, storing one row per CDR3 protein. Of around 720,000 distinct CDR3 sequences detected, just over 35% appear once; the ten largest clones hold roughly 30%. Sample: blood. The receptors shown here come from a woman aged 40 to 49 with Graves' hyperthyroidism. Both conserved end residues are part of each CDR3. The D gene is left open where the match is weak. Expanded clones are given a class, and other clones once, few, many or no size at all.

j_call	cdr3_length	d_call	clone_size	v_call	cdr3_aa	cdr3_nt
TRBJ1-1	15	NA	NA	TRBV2	CASSEGQPMNTEAFF	TGTGCCAGCAGTGAAGGACAGCCGATGAACACTGAAGCTTTCTTT
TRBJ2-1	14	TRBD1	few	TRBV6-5	CASSLDRGWDEQFF	TGTGCCAGCAGCCTGGACAGGGGATGGGATGAGCAGTTCTTC
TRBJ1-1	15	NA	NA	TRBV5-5	CASSLGGSLVGEAFF	TGTGCCAGCAGCTTGGGGGGTTCACTGGTCGGTGAAGCTTTCTTT
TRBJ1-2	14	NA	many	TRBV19	CASSMRGVNYGYTF	TGTGCCAGTAGTATGAGGGGGGTTAACTATGGCTACACCTTC
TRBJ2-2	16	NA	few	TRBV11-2	CASSSYFQANTGELFF	TGTGCCAGCAGCTCCTATTTCCAGGCGAACACCGGGGAGCTGTTTTTT
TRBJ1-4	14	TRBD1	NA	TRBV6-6	CASGQGGTNEKLFF	TGTGCCAGCGGCCAGGGGGGGACTAATGAAAAACTGTTTTTT
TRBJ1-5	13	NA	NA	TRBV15	CATSIAINQPQHF	TGTGCCACCAGCATAGCCATTAATCAGCCCCAGCATTTT
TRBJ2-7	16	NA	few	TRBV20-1	CSARAYYREISYEQYF	TGCAGTGCTCGAGCCTACTATCGGGAGATCTCCTACGAGCAGTACTTC
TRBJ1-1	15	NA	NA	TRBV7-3	CASSLTYGRGTEAFF	TGTGCCAGCAGCTTAACGTACGGGCGCGGCACTGAAGCTTTCTTT
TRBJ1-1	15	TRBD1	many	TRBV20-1	CSARATGGWVTEAFF	TGCAGTGCTAGAGCGACAGGGGGCTGGGTCACTGAAGCTTTCTTT
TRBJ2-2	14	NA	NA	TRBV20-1	CSATVNSISGELFF	TGCAGTGCTACGGTTAACTCTATATCGGGGGAGCTGTTTTTT
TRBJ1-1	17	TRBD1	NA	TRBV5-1	CASSRRTGNYGGTEAFF	TGCGCCAGCAGCCGACGGACAGGGAACTATGGGGGCACTGAAGCTTTCTTT
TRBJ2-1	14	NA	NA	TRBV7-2	CASSRGLPRNEQFF	TGTGCCAGCAGCCGGGGACTGCCGAGAAATGAGCAGTTCTTC
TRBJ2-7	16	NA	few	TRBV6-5	CASSYSKHGGSYEQYF	TGTGCCAGCAGTTACTCGAAACACGGAGGCTCCTACGAGCAGTACTTC
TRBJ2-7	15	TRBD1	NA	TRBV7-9	CASSVQEQGPGEQYF	TGTGCCAGCAGCGTCCAGGAACAGGGGCCAGGGGAGCAGTACTTC
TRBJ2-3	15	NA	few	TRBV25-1	CASSDPGQYGDTQYF	TGTGCCAGCAGTGACCCCGGACAGTACGGGGATACGCAGTATTTT
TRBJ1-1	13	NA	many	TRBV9	CASSVLGDTEAFF	TGTGCCAGCAGCGTGTTAGGCGACACTGAAGCTTTCTTT
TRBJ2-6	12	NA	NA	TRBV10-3	CAIAVQINTEAF	TGTGCCATCGCCGTGCAGATCAACACTGAAGCTTTC
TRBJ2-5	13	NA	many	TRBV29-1	CSVGGGLGETQYF	TGCAGCGTTGGGGGGGGCCTAGGAGAGACCCAGTACTTC
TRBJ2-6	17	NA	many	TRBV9	CASSVSDGRSGANVLTF	TGTGCCAGCAGCGTATCCGACGGCCGCTCTGGGGCCAACGTCCTGACTTTC
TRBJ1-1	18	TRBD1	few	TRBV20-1	CSARDSLTGVVTNTEAFF	TGCAGTGCTAGAGATAGCCTGACAGGGGTCGTAACGAACACTGAAGCTTTCTTT
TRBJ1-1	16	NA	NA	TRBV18	CASSPRAATVNTEAFF	TGTGCCAGCTCACCACGTGCCGCGACAGTGAACACTGAAGCTTTCTTT
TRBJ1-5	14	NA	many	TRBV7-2	CASSLGSDNQPQHF	TGTGCCAGCAGCTTAGGATCAGACAATCAGCCCCAGCATTTT
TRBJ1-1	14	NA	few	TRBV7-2	CASSWGGGQSKAFF	TGTGCCAGCAGCTGGGGCGGGGGCCAGAGTAAAGCTTTCTTT
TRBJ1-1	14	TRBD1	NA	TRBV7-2	CASSYRQGRTEAFF	TGTGCCAGCAGCTATAGACAGGGGAGGACTGAAGCTTTCTTT
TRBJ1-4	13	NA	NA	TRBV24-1	CATSQTENEKLFF	TGTGCCACCAGTCAAACAGAGAATGAAAAACTGTTTTTT
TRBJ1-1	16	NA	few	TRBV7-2	CASSPDGGGRGTEAFF	TGTGCCAGCAGCCCCGACGGAGGGGGTCGGGGCACTGAAGCTTTCTTT
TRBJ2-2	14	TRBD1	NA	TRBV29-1	CSVTGGVGTGELFF	TGCAGCGTGACAGGGGGCGTCGGCACCGGGGAGCTGTTTTTT
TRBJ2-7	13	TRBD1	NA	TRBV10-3	CAIRQRQGAQVYF	TGTGCCATCAGGCAGAGACAGGGGGCGCAGGTGTACTTC
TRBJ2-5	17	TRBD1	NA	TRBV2	CASSPAKGTGGQETQYF	TGTGCCAGCTCACCTGCAAAAGGGACAGGGGGCCAGGAGACCCAGTACTTC
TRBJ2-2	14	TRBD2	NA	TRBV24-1	CATSDSSGRLELFF	TGTGCCACCAGTGATTCCAGCGGGAGGCTTGAGCTGTTTTTT
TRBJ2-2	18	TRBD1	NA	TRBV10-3	CASSSLDDRGRDTGELFF	TGTGCCAGCAGCAGCTTGGACGACAGGGGGCGCGACACCGGGGAGCTGTTTTTT
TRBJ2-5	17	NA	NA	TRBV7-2	CASSSPRGRVRQETQYF	TGTGCCAGCAGCTCCCCCCGGGGGCGGGTAAGGCAAGAGACCCAGTACTTC
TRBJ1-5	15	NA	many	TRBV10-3	CAISESSNSNQPQHF	TGTGCCATCAGTGAGTCCAGCAATAGCAATCAGCCCCAGCATTTT
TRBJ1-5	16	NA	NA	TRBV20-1	CSARQKGHQLGWPQHF	TGCAGTGCTAGGCAGAAGGGACATCAGCTAGGATGGCCCCAGCATTTT
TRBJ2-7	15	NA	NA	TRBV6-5	CASSFSTEAAYEQYF	TGTGCCAGCAGTTTCTCCACTGAGGCGGCCTACGAGCAGTACTTC
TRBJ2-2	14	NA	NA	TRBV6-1	CASTRGMSTGELFF	TGTGCCAGCACCCGGGGCATGTCGACCGGGGAGCTGTTTTTT
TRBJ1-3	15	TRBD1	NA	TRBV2	CASEGQGASGNTIYF	TGTGCTAGCGAGGGACAGGGGGCTTCGGGAAACACCATATATTTT
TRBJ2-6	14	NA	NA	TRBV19	CASSILSGANVLTF	TGTGCCAGTAGTATCCTCTCAGGGGCCAACGTCCTGACTTTC
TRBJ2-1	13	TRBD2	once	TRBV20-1	CSAYRLAGLAQFF	TGCAGTGCGTATAGACTAGCCGGTTTGGCGCAGTTCTTC
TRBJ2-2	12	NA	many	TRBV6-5	CASGRGRGELFF	TGTGCCAGCGGGAGAGGGCGCGGGGAGCTGTTTTTT